This TCR beta chain was documented in a study of OX40 agonist ivuxolimab in advanced cancers. With regard to the full study: Ivuxolimab was a fully human IgG2 agonistic monoclonal antibody targeting the costimulatory receptor OX40 (CD134). Patients were allowed to have had prior anti-PD-1, anti-PD-L1 or anti-CTLA-4 therapy, and roughly 40% of the dose-escalation patients had previously received checkpoint inhibitors. Of the roughly 52 dose-escalation patients, hepatocellular carcinoma was present in approximately 20, melanoma in around 15, renal cell carcinoma in 9 and head and neck cancer in 9. Peripheral TCRbeta sequencing aimed to test whether ivuxolimab altered TCR sequence diversity and caused clonal T-cell expansion. The paper reports the monotherapy dose-escalation portion (N ≈ 50 patients) of the phase I ivuxolimab trial. In the dose-escalation cohort, 70% to 85% of patients were male, and the mean age was approximately 60 years with a range of about 20 to 80. Intravenous ivuxolimab was administered to patients every 2 weeks at six dose levels: 0.01, 0.1, 0.3, 1.5, 3 and 10 mg/kg. Partial responses occurred in three dose-escalation patients: two with cutaneous melanoma and one with hepatocellular carcinoma.

The trial excluded patients who had a history of autoimmune disease or were on systemic immunosuppression. Peripheral blood for TCR sequencing was collected from all dose cohorts at baseline, on cycle 4 day 1, and on cycle 7 day 1. Samples were obtained from an open-label, multicenter, first-in-human phase I dose-escalation trial of ivuxolimab. Adults with locally advanced or metastatic melanoma, renal cell, hepatocellular, or head and neck squamous cell carcinoma were enrolled in the trial. Before TCR sequencing, CD4+ T cells and CD8+ T cells from peripheral blood were sorted into separate populations. Genomic DNA was isolated from the sorted cells so that the TCRbeta CDR3 region could be sequenced. The immunoSEQ Assay was used to sequence the TCRbeta CDR3 regions. Drawn from immuneACCESS, this table holds only the in-frame rearrangements with V and J called that TCRdb kept. Clones are partly lost; checked studies trace under half to an unresolved V gene and leave the rest unexplained. Across this sample there are about 63,000 clones, with about 77% seen only once. Clones ranked in the top ten supply about 1.6% of the sample.

The full study reports these points: Low levels of normalized T-cell clonal expansion were also seen in some nonresponding patients. At doses from 0.1 to 3.0 mg/kg, clonal expansion was seen in both CD4+ and CD8+ blood T cells between baseline and week 6. The antigen specificity of the peripheral T cells that underwent clonal expansion was not determined. In partial responders in the 0.1-3.0 mg/kg groups, normalized peripheral clonal expansion was found to be among the lowest, especially among CD8+ T cells. After ivuxolimab, more expanded clones were found on average in CD8+ T cells than in CD4+ T cells.

Concerning this clone itself: Its antigen has not been determined. The record has no base qualities; no much larger clone is one base away.

The germline V gene sets CDR1 to KGHSH and CDR2 to LQKENI. There are 16 amino acids in the CDR3, from cysteine to phenylalanine inclusive. The entry retains the CDR3 DNA only, 48 bases that are in frame from base 1. Germline trimming amounts to 4 bases on V and 0 bases on J, with 5 as the count of junction bases outside the gene matches. The rearranged chain carries TRBV18 and TRBJ1-1, with 10 bases matching TRBD1. This sequence was found in an adult with an advanced solid tumor such as melanoma, head and neck, liver or kidney cancer. The sequences come from CD4+ or CD8+ T cells sorted from blood, collected in a trial of the OX40 agonist ivuxolimab. This receptor has the CDR3 CASSRGTGDVNTEAFF. In nucleotides, the sequence is TGTGCCAGCTCACGAGGGACAGGGGACGTGAACACTGAAGCTTTCTTT.